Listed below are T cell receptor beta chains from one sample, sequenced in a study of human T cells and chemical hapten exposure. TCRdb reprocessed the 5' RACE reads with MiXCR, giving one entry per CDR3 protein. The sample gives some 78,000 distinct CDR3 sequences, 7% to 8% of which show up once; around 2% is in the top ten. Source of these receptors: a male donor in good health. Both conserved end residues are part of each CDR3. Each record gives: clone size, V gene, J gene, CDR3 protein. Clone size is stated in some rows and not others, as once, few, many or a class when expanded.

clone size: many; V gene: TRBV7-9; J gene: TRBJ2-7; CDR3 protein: CASSLGDVYYEQYF
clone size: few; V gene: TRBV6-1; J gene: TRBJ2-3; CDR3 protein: CASRRTLVRDSSTDTQYF
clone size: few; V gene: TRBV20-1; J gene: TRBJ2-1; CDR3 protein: CSASQSYNEQFF
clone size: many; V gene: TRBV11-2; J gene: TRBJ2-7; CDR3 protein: CASSLGDKYEQYF
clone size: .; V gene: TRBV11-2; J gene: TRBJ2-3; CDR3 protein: CASSLASTLPDTQYF
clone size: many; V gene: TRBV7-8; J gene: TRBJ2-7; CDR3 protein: CASSLHPSGSAHEQYF
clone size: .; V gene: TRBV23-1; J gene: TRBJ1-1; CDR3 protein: CASGSPSNLREVLTLNTEAFF
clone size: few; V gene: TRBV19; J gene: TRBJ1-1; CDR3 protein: CASRSGQGAQAFF
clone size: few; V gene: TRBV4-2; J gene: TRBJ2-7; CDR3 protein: CASSQARLEGEQYF
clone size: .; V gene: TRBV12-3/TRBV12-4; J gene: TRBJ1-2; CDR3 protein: CASSFWGLDYGYTF